This entry describes one T cell receptor (beta chain). Antigen: not known. The sample carries other DNA sequences with the same CDR3. The data originate from a study of shared clonotypes between healthy human individuals. Naive CD8 cells lacked CD45RO, underwent positive selection for CCR7 and left out terminally differentiated effector memory CD45RA+ cells. Donors, without exception, were Caucasian adults residing in Nashville, Tennessee. Clones were read by immunoSEQ multiplex PCR, and TCRdb kept only the in-frame ones, dropping some. The sample includes hundreds of thousands of clones, 96% of them seen just once. The length of the CDR3 is 13 residues. Between the trimmed V and J ends, which lost 3 bases and 1 base, there was a span of 6 bases. The germline CDR1 and CDR2 sequences are MDHEN and SYDVKM. Whole-study results and caveats: Clonotypes shared by all four donors outscored non-shared clonotypes in generation probability. It was only blood that was sampled, and tissue repertoires likely differ. Even with large depth, rarefaction showed that sorted-subset sequencing was incomplete.

This sequence was found in a woman in her thirties in good health. The sequenced material came from naive CD8+ T cells sorted from blood. The chain joins TRBV28 to TRBJ1-1; unclear D gene. The CDR3 sequence: CASSFGQNTEAFF. The CDR3 DNA follows: TGTGCCAGCAGTTTTGGGCAGAACACTGAAGCTTTCTTT. Full variable domain (remainder filled in from reference TRBV28 and TRBJ1-1): DVKVTQSSRYLVKRTGEKVFLECVQDMDHENMFWYRQDPGLGLRLIYFSYDVKMKEKGDIPEGYSVSREKKERFSLILESASTNQTSMYLCASSFGQNTEAFFGQGTRLTVV.